Presented here are 24 T cell receptor beta chains from one specimen sequenced in a study of response to subunit inactivated influenza vaccine. In TCRdb, the RT-PCR reads were re-called with MiXCR into one record per CDR3 protein. The repertoire holds about 700,000 distinct CDR3 sequences, with more than 11% as singletons. The sequences come from PBMCs from blood, collected 14 to 15 days before vaccination. Receptors originate from a middle-aged man who received an inactivated influenza vaccine.

This clonotype was detected only a few times. The V call is TRBV6-5, the J call TRBJ2-3; 11 positions match TRBD1. Germline values: CDR1 MNHEY, CDR2 SVGAGI. CDR3 length: 16 residues. The V segment lost 2 bases and the J segment 4 bases; nucleotides outside the gene matches: 5. CDR3 in DNA: TGTGCCAGCAGTTACCGGGACAGGGGGAGCGCAGATACGCAGTATTTT. Protein sequence: CASSYRDRGSADTQYF.

This clonotype was seen many times. This sequence joins TRBV10-3 and TRBJ2-3; 8 positions match TRBD2. The J segment lost 3 bases and the V segment lost 1 base, leaving 3 bases of the junction unmatched. CDR1 is ENHRY and CDR2 is SYGVKD in the germline V gene. CDR3 length equals 15 residues. The CDR3 protein is CAISELVAGTDTQYF. In DNA form, the CDR3 reads TGTGCCATCAGTGAGTTGGTAGCGGGAACAGATACGCAGTATTTT.

This clonotype was counted between two and nine times. The gene calls are TRBV24-1 and TRBJ2-2; D tentatively fits TRBD1 or TRBD2 (5 bases each). Trimming stripped 0 bases from V and 4 bases from J, with 17 bases between. Germline CDR1 reads KGHDR; CDR2 reads SFDVKD. The CDR3 consists of 18 residues. In nucleotides, the CDR3 is TGTGCCACCAGTGATTTGGAGTTTTTACAGGCGGGCACCGGGGAGCTGTTTTTT. Residues: CATSDLEFLQAGTGELFF.

This clonotype was detected ten times or more. The chain recombines TRBV12-3 or TRBV12-4 with TRBJ1-6; 9 nucleotides align to TRBD1. The V segment lost 5 bases and the J segment 5 bases; nucleotides outside the gene matches: 7. This CDR3 is 16 amino acids long. The CDR3: CASSPRGQGNNSPLHF. In DNA form, the CDR3 reads TGTGCCAGCAGTCCAAGGGGACAGGGAAATAATTCACCCCTCCACTTT.

The CDR3: CASSKAGANYGYTF. The DNA of the CDR3 is TGTGCCAGCAGTAAAGCAGGAGCTAACTATGGCTACACCTTC. The chain combines TRBV6-2 or TRBV6-3 with TRBJ1-2; D is unclear. V gave up 5 bases and J gave up 0 bases, with 10 bases separating them. The CDR3 consists of 14 residues. Germline assignment: CDR1 MNHEY and CDR2 SVGEGT.

V gene TRBV7-8 combines with J gene TRBJ2-7; maybe TRBD2 (5 bases). Trimming took off 3 bases at V and 6 bases at J, with 15 bases between the two ends. In germline, CDR1 is SGHVS, CDR2 FQNEAQ. The CDR3 length is 14 residues. The CDR3 loop is CASSFGLARGEQYF. CDR3 sequence (DNA): TGTGCCAGCAGCTTTGGCCTAGCTCGGGGCGAGCAGTACTTC.

V and J are TRBV6-4 and TRBJ1-1; D gene ambiguous. With 4 bases removed from V and 0 bases from J, the gap between germline ends came to 6 bases. Per the germline V gene, CDR1 is MRHNA and CDR2 is SNTAGT. The CDR3 sequence is 13 residues long. The CDR3 is CASSVGVNTEAFF. DNA for the CDR3: TGTGCCAGCAGTGTCGGAGTGAACACTGAAGCTTTCTTT.

This clonotype was counted at least ten times. The chain carries TRBV9 and TRBJ2-3; D unclear. CDR3 size: 12 residues. The germline V and J ends were trimmed by 0 bases and 3 bases, with 2 bases remaining between them. Germline CDR1 is SGDLS and CDR2 is YYNGEE. The CDR3 DNA is TGTGCCAGCAGCGTAGTAACAGATACGCAGTATTTT. It encodes CASSVVTDTQYF.

Turning to this clonotype: An end of the junction differs from the germline gene, which may be a read error. This chain uses TRBV7-9 with TRBJ2-5; tentatively, D is TRBD1 (5 bases). Per the germline V gene, CDR1 is SEHNR and CDR2 is FQNEAQ (reference sequence). The CDR3 covers 14 residues. CDR3 sequence reads: CASSFFTGEESQYF. The CDR3 region has the DNA TGTGCCAGCAGCTTTTTTACAGGCGAAGAGTCCCAGTACTTC.

This clonotype turned up a few times. CDR3 sequence (DNA): TGTGCCAGCAGTTATCTCTTTGGGACACGCGTCACCTACGAGCAGTACTTC. It yields the protein CASSYLFGTRVTYEQYF. The rearrangement uses TRBV28 and TRBJ2-7, with TRBD1 as a possible D gene (6 bases). Trimming removed 4 bases from V and 2 bases from J, with 21 bases in between. CDR3 length: 17 amino acids. Per germline, CDR1 MDHEN and CDR2 SYDVKM.

The chain links TRBV7-2 to TRBJ1-2, with D tentatively TRBD1 (5 bases). The CDR3 loop spans 13 amino acids. In germline, CDR1 is SGHTA, CDR2 FQGNSA. V lost 4 bases and J 8 bases, leaving 14 bases between the germline ends. As DNA, the CDR3 is TGTGCCAGCAGCTGGACAAGCTTCGAGGGCTACACCTTC. It encodes CASSWTSFEGYTF.

The J gene is TRBJ2-3, the V gene TRBV5-1; TRBD1 is a possible D gene (6 bases). Between the trimmed V and J ends, which lost 2 bases and 0 bases, there was a span of 13 bases. The CDR3 is 16 residues long. CDR1 and CDR2 (germline): SGHRS, YFSETQ. CDR3 nucleotide sequence: TGCGCCAGCAGCTTATCAGGGGAGTGGAGCACAGATACGCAGTATTTT. Encoded protein: CASSLSGEWSTDTQYF.

The V call is TRBV28, the J call TRBJ2-5, with 7 bases matching TRBD2. Germline V gene lookup returns CDR1 MDHEN and CDR2 SYDVKM. The CDR3 covers 14 residues. The junction had 6 bases not matched to a gene; V was cut back by 3 bases and J by 5 bases. The CDR3 is CASSFRAGIETQYF. CDR3 nucleotides: TGTGCCAGCAGTTTCAGAGCGGGAATCGAGACCCAGTACTTC.

This clonotype was detected a few times. The chain combines TRBV4-3 with TRBJ2-2, with D unresolved. In germline, CDR1 is LGHNA, CDR2 YSLEER. The CDR3 contains 16 residues. V lost 0 bases to trimming and J lost 5 bases, with 13 bases between them. CDR3 sequence reads: CASSQEHFIRTGELFF. The CDR3 DNA follows: TGCGCCAGCAGCCAAGAGCATTTTATAAGGACCGGGGAGCTGTTTTTT.

The chain couples TRBV5-1 to TRBJ2-7; TRBD1 might be the D (6 bases). V dropped 8 bases and J dropped 5 bases, with 23 bases sitting between them. The CDR3 runs to 15 residues. Germline V gene lookup returns CDR1 SGHRS and CDR2 YFSETQ. The CDR3: CASIEDPGVGNEQYF. DNA of the CDR3: TGCGCCAGTATCGAGGATCCAGGGGTAGGAAACGAGCAGTACTTC. Filled out from reference TRBV5-1 and TRBJ2-7, the complete variable domain reads KAGVTQTPRYLIKTRGQQVTLSCSPISGHRSVSWYQQTPGQGLQFLFEYFSETQRNKGNFPGRFSGRQFSNSRSEMNVSTLELGDSALYLCASIEDPGVGNEQYFGPGTRLTVT.

The chain is built from TRBV20-1 and TRBJ2-3, with 8 positions matching TRBD2. This CDR3 region has 14 residues. CDR1 DFQATT and CDR2 SNEGSKA come from the germline V gene (reference sequence). The J segment lost 1 base and the V segment lost 8 bases, leaving 8 bases of the junction unmatched. The CDR3 nucleotides are TGCAGTCCTCAGCGGGGGACCCGCACAGATACGCAGTATTTT. Its protein product is CSPQRGTRTDTQYF.

This clonotype turned up a few times. J is TRBJ1-3 and V is TRBV10-3, with D unresolved. The V gene lost 1 base and the J gene lost 4 bases, with 14 bases spanning the gap. Germline V gives CDR1 ENHRY, CDR2 SYGVKD. This CDR3 has 16 residues. This chain's CDR3 is CAISEFTTRTGNTIYF. Written as DNA, the CDR3 is TGTGCCATCAGTGAGTTCACTACTCGGACCGGAAACACCATATATTTT.

The rearrangement uses TRBV4-1 and TRBJ1-4, with D hard to call. V lost 3 bases and J 4 bases, leaving 12 bases between the germline ends. CDR3 length equals 15 residues. Germline values: CDR1 MGHRA, CDR2 YSYEKL. As DNA, the CDR3 is TGCGCCAGCAGCCAGGTCGGGGTCGGTAATGAAAAACTGTTTTTT. Residues: CASSQVGVGNEKLFF.

V is TRBV27 and J is TRBJ2-3; no firm D call. V was trimmed by 2 bases and J by 4 bases, leaving 13 bases between them. CDR1 is MNHEY, CDR2 SMNVEV, per germline (reference sequence). The CDR3 is 15 amino acids. The CDR3 protein is CASSLLGNRADTQYF. CDR3 DNA sequence: TGTGCCAGCAGTTTACTGGGGAATCGGGCAGATACGCAGTATTTT.

V gene TRBV2 combines with J gene TRBJ2-2; D not certain. Germline V gene data show CDR1 as SNHLY and CDR2 as FYNNEI. V was cut by 7 bases and J by 4 bases, with 16 bases left in between. The CDR3 runs 15 residues. The CDR3 here is CASTVEAATTGELFF. DNA for the CDR3: TGTGCCAGCACCGTAGAGGCAGCGACCACCGGGGAGCTGTTTTTT.

The V gene is TRBV20-1, the J gene TRBJ2-1, with D perhaps TRBD2 (5 bases). CDR1 and CDR2 from the germline V gene are DFQATT and SNEGSKA (reference sequence). The V end was cut by 1 base, the J end by 8 bases, with 15 bases between. The CDR3 has 14 amino acids. Here the CDR3 DNA reads TGCAGTGCTAGAGCCGGGATGGTTTCGGATGAGCAGTTCTTC. Amino acids: CSARAGMVSDEQFF.

Concerning this clonotype: The junction departs from the called germline gene at one end, perhaps through a read error. V gene TRBV7-2 combines with J gene TRBJ2-7; 8 nucleotides match TRBD2. This CDR3 comprises 15 residues. The V gene's germline CDR1 is SGHTA and CDR2 FQGNSA. The CDR3 region has the DNA TGTGCCGGCAGCTTAGCGAGTAGCGGGACGGCCGAGCAGTACTTC. It translates to CAGSLASSGTAEQYF. Full variable domain (missing parts from reference TRBV7-2 and TRBJ2-7): GAGVSQSPSNKVTEKGKDVELRCDPISGHTALYWYRQSLGQGLEFLIYFQGNSAPDKSGLPSDRFSAERTGGSVSTLTIQRTQQEDSAVYLCAGSLASSGTAEQYFGPGTRLTVT.

V usage is TRBV12-3 or TRBV12-4 and J usage is TRBJ1-1; TRBD1 might be the D (6 bases). Trimming stripped 7 bases from V and 5 bases from J, with 17 bases between. The CDR3 extends over 14 amino acids. CDR3 loop: CASTQKGGGTEAFF. The CDR3 DNA reads as TGTGCCAGCACCCAGAAGGGGGGGGGGACTGAAGCTTTCTTT.

The CDR3 coding sequence is TGTGCCAGCAAGGACAGCCCCTACGAGCAGTACTTC. Protein sequence: CASKDSPYEQYF. V and J are TRBV6-2 or TRBV6-3 and TRBJ2-7, with D possibly matching TRBD1 (6 bases). Germline V gene lookup returns CDR1 MNHEY and CDR2 SVGEGT. The V and J ends lost 7 bases and 2 bases respectively, with 9 bases between them. This CDR3 has 12 residues.